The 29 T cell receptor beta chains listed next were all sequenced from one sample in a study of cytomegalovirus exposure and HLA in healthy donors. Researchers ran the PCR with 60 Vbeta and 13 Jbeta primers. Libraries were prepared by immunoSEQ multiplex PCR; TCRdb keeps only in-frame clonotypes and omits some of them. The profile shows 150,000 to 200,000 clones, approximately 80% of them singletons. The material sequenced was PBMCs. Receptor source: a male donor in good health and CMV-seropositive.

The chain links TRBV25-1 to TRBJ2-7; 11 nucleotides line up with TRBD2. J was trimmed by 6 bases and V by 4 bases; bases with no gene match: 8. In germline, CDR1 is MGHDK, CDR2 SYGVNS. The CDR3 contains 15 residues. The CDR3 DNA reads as TGTGCCAGCAGTGGGTCCGGGACTAGCGGTTCCGAGCAGTACTTC. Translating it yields CASSGSGTSGSEQYF.

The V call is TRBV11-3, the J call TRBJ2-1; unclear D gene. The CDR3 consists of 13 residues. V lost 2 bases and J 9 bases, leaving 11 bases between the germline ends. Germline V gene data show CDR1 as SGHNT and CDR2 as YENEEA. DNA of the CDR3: TGTGCCAGCAGCTTATCCCTGTCAGGTGAGCAGTTCTTC. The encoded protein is CASSLSLSGEQFF. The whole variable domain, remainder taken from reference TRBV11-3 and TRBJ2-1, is EAGVVQSPRYKIIEKKQPVAFWCNPISGHNTLYWYLQNLGQGPELLIRYENEEAVDDSQLPKDRFSAERLKGVDSTLKIQPAELGDSAVYLCASSLSLSGEQFFGPGTRLTVL.

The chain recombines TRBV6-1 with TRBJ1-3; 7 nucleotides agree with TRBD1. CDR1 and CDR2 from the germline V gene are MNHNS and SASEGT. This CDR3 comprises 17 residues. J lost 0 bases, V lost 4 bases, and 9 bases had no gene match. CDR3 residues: CASSVTGATSSGNTIYF. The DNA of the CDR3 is TGTGCCAGCAGTGTAACAGGGGCGACGAGCTCTGGAAACACCATATATTTT.

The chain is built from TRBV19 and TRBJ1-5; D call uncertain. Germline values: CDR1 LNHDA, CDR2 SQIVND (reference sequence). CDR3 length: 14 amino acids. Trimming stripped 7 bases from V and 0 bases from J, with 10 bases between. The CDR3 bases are TGTGCCAGTACAATCCACTATAGCAATCAGCCCCAGCATTTT. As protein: CASTIHYSNQPQHF.

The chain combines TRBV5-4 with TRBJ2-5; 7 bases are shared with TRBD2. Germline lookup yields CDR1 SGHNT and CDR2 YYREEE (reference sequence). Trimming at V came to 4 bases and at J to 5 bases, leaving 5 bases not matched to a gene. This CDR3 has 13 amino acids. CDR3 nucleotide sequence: TGTGCCAGCAGCACGGGGGGTTTGGAGACCCAGTACTTC. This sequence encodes CASSTGGLETQYF.

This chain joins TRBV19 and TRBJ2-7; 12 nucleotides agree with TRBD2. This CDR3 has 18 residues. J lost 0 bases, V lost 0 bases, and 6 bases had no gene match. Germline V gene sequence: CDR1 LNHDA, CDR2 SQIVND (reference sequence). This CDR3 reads CASSIDQATSGSSYEQYF. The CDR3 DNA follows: TGTGCCAGTAGTATAGATCAAGCGACTAGCGGGAGCTCCTACGAGCAGTACTTC.

The CDR3 is CASSGQVGRNTIYF. CDR3 DNA sequence: TGTGCCAGCAGTGGACAGGTGGGGCGAAACACCATATATTTT. The V call is TRBV6-1, the J call TRBJ1-3; D might be TRBD1 (6 bases). The germline CDR1 and CDR2 sequences are MNHNS and SASEGT. This CDR3 has 14 amino acids. V lost 4 bases and J 5 bases, leaving 12 bases between the germline ends.

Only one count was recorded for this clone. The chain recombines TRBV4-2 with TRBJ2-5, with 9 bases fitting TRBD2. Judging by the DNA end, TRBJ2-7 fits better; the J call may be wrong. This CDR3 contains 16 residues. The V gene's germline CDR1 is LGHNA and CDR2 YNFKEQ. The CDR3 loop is CASSQDPGSGSSEQYF. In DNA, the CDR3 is TGTGCCAGCAGCCAAGATCCTGGTAGCGGGAGTTCCGAGCAGTACTTC.

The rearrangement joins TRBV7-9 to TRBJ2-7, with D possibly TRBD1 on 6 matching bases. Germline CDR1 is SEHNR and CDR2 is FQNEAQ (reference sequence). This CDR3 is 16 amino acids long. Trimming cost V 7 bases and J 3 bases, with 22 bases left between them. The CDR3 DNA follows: TGTGCCAGCACGAACAACAATCGACACAGGGTCTACGAGCAGTACTTC. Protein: CASTNNNRHRVYEQYF.

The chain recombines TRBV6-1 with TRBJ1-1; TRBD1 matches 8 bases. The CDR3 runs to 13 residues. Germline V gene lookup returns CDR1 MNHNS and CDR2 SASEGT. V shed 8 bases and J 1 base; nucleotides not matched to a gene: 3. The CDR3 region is CASRQGANTEAFF. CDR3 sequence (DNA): TGTGCCAGCCGGCAGGGGGCGAACACTGAAGCTTTCTTT.

CDR3 nucleotide sequence: TGCGCCAGCAGCTTCCGGGACAGGGGCTCCTACGAGCAGTACTTC. This gives the protein CASSFRDRGSYEQYF. This chain connects TRBV5-1 to TRBJ2-7; TRBD1 matches 10 bases. The trim removed 2 bases at V and 0 bases at J, leaving 2 bases unmatched. Germline V gene sequence: CDR1 SGHRS, CDR2 YFSETQ. CDR3 size: 15 residues.

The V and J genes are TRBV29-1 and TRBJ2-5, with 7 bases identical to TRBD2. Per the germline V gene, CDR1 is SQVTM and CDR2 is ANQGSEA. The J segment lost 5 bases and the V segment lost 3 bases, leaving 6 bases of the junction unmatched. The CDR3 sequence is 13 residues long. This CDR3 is CSVDPGGGETQYF. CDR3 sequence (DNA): TGCAGCGTTGACCCGGGGGGAGGGGAGACCCAGTACTTC. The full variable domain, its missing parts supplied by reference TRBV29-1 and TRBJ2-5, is SAVISQKPSRDICQRGTSLTIQCQVDSQVTMMFWYRQQPGQSLTLIATANQGSEATYESGFVIDKFPISRPNLTFSTLTVSNMSPEDSSIYLCSVDPGGGETQYFGPGTRLLVL.

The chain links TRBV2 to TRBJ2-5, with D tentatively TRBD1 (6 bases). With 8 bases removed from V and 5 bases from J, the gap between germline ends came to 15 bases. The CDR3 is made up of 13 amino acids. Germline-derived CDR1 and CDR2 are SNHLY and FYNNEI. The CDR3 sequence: CASQPPGVETQYF. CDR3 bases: TGTGCCAGCCAGCCTCCAGGGGTGGAGACCCAGTACTTC.

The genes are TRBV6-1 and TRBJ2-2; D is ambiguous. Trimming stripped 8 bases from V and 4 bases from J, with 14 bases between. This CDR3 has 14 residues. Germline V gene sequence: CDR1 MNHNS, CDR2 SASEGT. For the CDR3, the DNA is TGTGCCAGCGTGACGGGTTCAATCACCGGGGAGCTGTTTTTT. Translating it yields CASVTGSITGELFF.

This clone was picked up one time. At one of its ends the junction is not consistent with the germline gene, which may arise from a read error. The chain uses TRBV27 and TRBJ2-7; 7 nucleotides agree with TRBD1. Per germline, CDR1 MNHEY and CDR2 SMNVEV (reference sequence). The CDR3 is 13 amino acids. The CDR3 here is CASSLSPPGQRHF. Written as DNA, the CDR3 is TGTGCCAGCAGTTTATCCCCCCCGGGACAGAGACACTTC.

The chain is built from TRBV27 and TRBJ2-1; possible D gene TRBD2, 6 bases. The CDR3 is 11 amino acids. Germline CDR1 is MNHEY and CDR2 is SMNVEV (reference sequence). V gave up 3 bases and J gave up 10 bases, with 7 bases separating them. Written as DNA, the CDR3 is TGTGCCAGCAGTTTGGGGAGGGAGCAGTTCTTC. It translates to CASSLGREQFF.

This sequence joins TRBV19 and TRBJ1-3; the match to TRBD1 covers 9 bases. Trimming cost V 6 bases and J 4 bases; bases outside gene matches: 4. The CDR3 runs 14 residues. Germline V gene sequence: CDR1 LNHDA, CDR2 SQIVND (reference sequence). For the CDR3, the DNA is TGTGCCAGTAGACAGGGGGCTACAGGAAACACCATATATTTT. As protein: CASRQGATGNTIYF.

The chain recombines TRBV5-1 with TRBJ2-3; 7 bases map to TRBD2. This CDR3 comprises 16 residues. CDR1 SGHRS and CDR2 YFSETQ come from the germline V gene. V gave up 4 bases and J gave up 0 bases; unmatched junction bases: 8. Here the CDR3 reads CASSIVLALSTDTQYF. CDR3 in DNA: TGCGCCAGCAGCATTGTACTAGCGTTAAGCACAGATACGCAGTATTTT.

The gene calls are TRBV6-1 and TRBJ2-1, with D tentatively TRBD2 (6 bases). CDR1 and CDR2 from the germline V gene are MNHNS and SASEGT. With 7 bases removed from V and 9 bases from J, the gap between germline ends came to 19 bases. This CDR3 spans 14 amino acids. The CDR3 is CASIVKISAGEQFF. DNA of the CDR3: TGTGCCAGCATAGTGAAAATCTCAGCGGGTGAGCAGTTCTTC.

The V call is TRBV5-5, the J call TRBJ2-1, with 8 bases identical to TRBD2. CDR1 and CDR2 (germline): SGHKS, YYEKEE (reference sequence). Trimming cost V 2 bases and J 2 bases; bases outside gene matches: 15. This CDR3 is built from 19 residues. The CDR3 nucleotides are TGTGCCAGCAGCTTCCGGCCGGGGGGGAGCGCCTTCCCCTACAATGAGCAGTTCTTC. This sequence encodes CASSFRPGGSAFPYNEQFF. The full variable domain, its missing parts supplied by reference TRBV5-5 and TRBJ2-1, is DAGVTQSPTHLIKTRGQQVTLRCSPISGHKSVSWYQQVLGQGPQFIFQYYEKEERGRGNFPDRFSARQFPNYSSELNVNALLLGDSALYLCASSFRPGGSAFPYNEQFFGPGTRLTVL.

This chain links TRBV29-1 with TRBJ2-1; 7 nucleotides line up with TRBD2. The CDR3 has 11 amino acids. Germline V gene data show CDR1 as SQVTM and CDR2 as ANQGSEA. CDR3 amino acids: CSGGGSDEQFF. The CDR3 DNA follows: TGCAGTGGGGGGGGGAGCGATGAGCAGTTCTTC.

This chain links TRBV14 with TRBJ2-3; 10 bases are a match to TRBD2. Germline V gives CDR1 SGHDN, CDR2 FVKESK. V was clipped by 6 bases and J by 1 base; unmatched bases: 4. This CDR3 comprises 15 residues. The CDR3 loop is CASRSGTSGTDTQYF. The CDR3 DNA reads TGTGCCAGCAGGTCCGGGACTAGCGGCACAGATACGCAGTATTTT. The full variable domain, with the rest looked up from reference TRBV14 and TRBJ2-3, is EAGVTQFPSHSVIEKGQTVTLRCDPISGHDNLYWYRRVMGKEIKFLLHFVKESKQDESGMPNNRFLAERTGGTYSTLKVQPAELEDSGVYFCASRSGTSGTDTQYFGPGTRLTVL.

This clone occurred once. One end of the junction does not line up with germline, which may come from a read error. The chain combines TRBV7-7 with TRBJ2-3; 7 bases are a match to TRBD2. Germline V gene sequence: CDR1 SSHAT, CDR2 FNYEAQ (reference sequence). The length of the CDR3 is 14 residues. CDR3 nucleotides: TGTGCTAGCAGCTTAGGCGGGAGAACAGATACGCAGTATTTT. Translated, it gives CASSLGGRTDTQYF.

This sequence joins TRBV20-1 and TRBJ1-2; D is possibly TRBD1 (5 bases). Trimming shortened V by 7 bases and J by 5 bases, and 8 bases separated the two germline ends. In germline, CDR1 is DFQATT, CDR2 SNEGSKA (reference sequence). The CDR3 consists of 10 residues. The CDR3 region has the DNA TGCAGTGTAGGGGAATATGGCTACACCTTC. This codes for CSVGEYGYTF.

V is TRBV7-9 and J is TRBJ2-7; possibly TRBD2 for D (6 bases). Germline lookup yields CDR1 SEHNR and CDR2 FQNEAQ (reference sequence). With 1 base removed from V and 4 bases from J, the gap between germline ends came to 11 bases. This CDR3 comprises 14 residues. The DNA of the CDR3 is TGTGCCAGCAGCTTAGGGGGGACTTCTTACGAGCAGTACTTC. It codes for CASSLGGTSYEQYF.

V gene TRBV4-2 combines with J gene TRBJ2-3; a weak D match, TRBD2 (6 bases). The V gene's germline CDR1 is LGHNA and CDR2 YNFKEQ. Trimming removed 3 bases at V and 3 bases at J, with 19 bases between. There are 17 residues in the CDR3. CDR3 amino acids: CASSHPAGSRETDTQYF. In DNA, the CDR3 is TGTGCCAGCAGCCACCCGGCGGGATCTAGGGAAACAGATACGCAGTATTTT.

In nucleotides, the CDR3 is TGTGCCAGCAGTCTAAGCGGGAGCGACGAGCAGTACTTC. This sequence encodes CASSLSGSDEQYF. The genes are TRBV5-4 and TRBJ2-7; TRBD2 aligns across 8 bases. V trimming: 5 bases; J trimming: 5 bases; junction bases outside the gene matches: 6. Germline V gives CDR1 SGHNT, CDR2 YYREEE (reference sequence). The CDR3 runs 13 residues.

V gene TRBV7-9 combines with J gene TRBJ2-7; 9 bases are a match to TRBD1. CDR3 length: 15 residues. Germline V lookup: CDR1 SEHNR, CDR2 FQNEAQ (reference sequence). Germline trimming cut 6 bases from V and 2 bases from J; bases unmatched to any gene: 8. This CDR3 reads CASSYTGTGTYEQYF. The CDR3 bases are TGTGCCAGCAGTTACACCGGGACAGGGACCTACGAGCAGTACTTC.

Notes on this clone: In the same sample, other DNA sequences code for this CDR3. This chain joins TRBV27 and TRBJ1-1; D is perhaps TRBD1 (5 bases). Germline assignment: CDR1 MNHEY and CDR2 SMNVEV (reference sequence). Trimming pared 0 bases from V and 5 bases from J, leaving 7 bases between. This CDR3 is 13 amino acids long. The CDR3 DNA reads TGTGCCAGCAGTTTATCCCAGGGAACTGAAGCTTTCTTT. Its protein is CASSLSQGTEAFF.